Listed here are 10 T cell receptor beta chains from one sample, sequenced in a study of blood T cells in healthy people across ages. It was with a sample-barcoded 5' primer and a J-beta primer mix that a second PCR of about 6 to 12 cycles was run. MiXCR, applied by TCRdb to the 5' RACE reads, yields one record per CDR3 protein. The table has some 790,000 distinct CDR3 sequences, more than 25% seen once. Sequences were obtained from blood. Receptor source: a woman of 80 years or more in good health.

The rearrangement joins TRBV14 to TRBJ1-2; D not certain. The V end lost 4 bases, the J end lost 5 bases, and 14 bases lay between the germline ends. The germline V gene has CDR1 SGHDN and CDR2 FVKESK. The CDR3 length is 14 residues. The CDR3 sequence: CASSPPQDGYGYTF. The CDR3 nucleotides read TGTGCCAGCAGCCCACCCCAGGACGGGTATGGCTACACCTTC.

V gene TRBV6-2 or TRBV6-3 combines with J gene TRBJ1-6, with 7 bases identical to TRBD1. The CDR3 has 15 residues. CDR1 and CDR2 from the germline V gene are MNHEY and SVGEGT. With V trimmed by 5 bases and J by 4 bases, 5 bases remained unmatched. In DNA, the CDR3 is TGTGCCAGCAGTCTCCGGGACAGATATAATTCACCCCTCCACTTT. Protein product: CASSLRDRYNSPLHF.

The sample holds many counts of this clonotype. CDR3 sequence (DNA): TGCAGCGCTTCCCGAAACAGGGGGCGAGAGGTCACTGAAGCTTTCTTT. It specifies CSASRNRGREVTEAFF. The gene calls are TRBV29-1 and TRBJ1-1; 9 bases match TRBD1. In germline, CDR1 is SQVTM, CDR2 ANQGSEA. The length of the CDR3 is 16 residues. Trimming removed 7 bases from V and 4 bases from J; junction bases left unmatched: 16.

This clonotype was observed at least ten times. V is TRBV6-2 or TRBV6-3 and J is TRBJ2-5; the D call may be TRBD1 or TRBD2 (6 bases each). The germline V gene encodes CDR1 MNHEY and CDR2 SVGEGT. Trimming left V 7 bases short and J 5 bases short, with 20 bases between. The CDR3 sequence is 15 residues long. The CDR3 sequence: CASTPGATSRETQYF. CDR3 DNA: TGTGCCAGCACCCCGGGGGCCACTAGCCGGGAGACCCAGTACTTC.

This clonotype has only a few counts. This may stem from a read error, because a much larger clone lies one nucleotide away. The chain uses TRBV5-5 and TRBJ2-1; D gene unclear. The J call is in doubt because the DNA end fits TRBJ2-7 better. The germline V gene encodes CDR1 SGHKS and CDR2 YYEKEE (reference sequence). The CDR3 runs 16 residues. The CDR3 here is CASSPAGSFSYNEQYF. CDR3 bases: TGTGCCAGCAGCCCGGCCGGCTCCTTCTCCTACAATGAGCAGTACTTC.

This clonotype was observed a few times. The V gene is TRBV5-4, the J gene TRBJ2-3; 13 bases map to TRBD2. The CDR3 has 17 amino acids. Per the germline V gene, CDR1 is SGHNT and CDR2 is YYREEE (reference sequence). Trimming removed 4 bases from V and 2 bases from J; junction bases left unmatched: 7. The chain's CDR3 is CASSPWTSGGLTDTQYF. The CDR3 DNA reads TGTGCCAGCAGCCCCTGGACTAGCGGGGGCCTCACAGATACGCAGTATTTT.

The V call is TRBV9, the J call TRBJ1-2; D gene ambiguous. Trimming removed 0 bases at V and 1 base at J, with 10 bases between. This CDR3 is built from 15 residues. CDR1 SGDLS and CDR2 YYNGEE come from the germline V gene. CDR3 region: CASSVDPLINYGYTF. CDR3 DNA sequence: TGTGCCAGCAGCGTAGATCCGCTAATTAACTATGGCTACACCTTC.

This clonotype was found a few times. The chain couples TRBV7-2 to TRBJ1-5; 8 nucleotides match TRBD1. The CDR3 covers 15 residues. Germline assignment: CDR1 SGHTA and CDR2 FQGNSA. With 2 bases clipped from V and 2 bases from J, the junction kept 2 bases outside the gene matches. CDR3 bases: TGTGCCAGCAGCTTATGGACAGGGCGCAATCAGCCCCAGCATTTT. Its protein is CASSLWTGRNQPQHF.

This clonotype has a count of ten or more. This chain joins TRBV7-2 and TRBJ1-6; 9 nucleotides line up with TRBD1. The germline V gene has CDR1 SGHTA and CDR2 FQGNSA. The V gene end was trimmed by 5 bases and the J gene end by 7 bases; junction bases not matched to a gene: 9. The CDR3 length is 16 residues. The DNA of the CDR3 is TGTGCCAGCAGCCCTAACTGGACAGGGGACAATTCACCCCTCCACTTT. This encodes CASSPNWTGDNSPLHF.

The rearrangement joins TRBV9 to TRBJ1-1; D remains unclear. The V and J ends lost 0 bases and 0 bases respectively, with 9 bases between them. Germline V gene sequence: CDR1 SGDLS, CDR2 YYNGEE. The CDR3 contains 15 residues. The CDR3 coding sequence is TGTGCCAGCAGCGTAGATTGGCAGATGAACACTGAAGCTTTCTTT. Translating gives CASSVDWQMNTEAFF.